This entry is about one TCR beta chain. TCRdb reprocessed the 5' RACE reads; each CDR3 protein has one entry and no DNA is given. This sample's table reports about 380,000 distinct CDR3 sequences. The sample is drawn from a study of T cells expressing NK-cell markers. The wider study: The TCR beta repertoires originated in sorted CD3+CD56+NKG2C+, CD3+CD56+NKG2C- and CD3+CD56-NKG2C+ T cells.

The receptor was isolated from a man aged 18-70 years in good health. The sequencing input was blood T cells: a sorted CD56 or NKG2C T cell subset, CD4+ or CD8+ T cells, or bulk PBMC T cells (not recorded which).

The CDR3 loop is CASSARYDEQYF. The chain combines TRBV18 with TRBJ2-7. The CDR3 loop spans 12 amino acids. Germline loops: CDR1 KGHSH, CDR2 LQKENI.